This T cell receptor beta chain was identified during a study of T-cell reconstitution after alpha-beta-depleted transplantation in children. TCRbeta library preparation incorporated unique molecular identifiers. Via MiXCR, TCRdb re-called the PCR reads, giving one row per CDR3 protein. The sample has about 27,000 distinct CDR3 sequences; under 8% are singletons. This CDR3 contains 15 residues. V was trimmed by 8 bases and J by 5 bases, leaving 19 bases between them. The germline V gene encodes CDR1 LNHDA and CDR2 SQIVND (reference sequence). The sample consisted of PBMCs, mostly from graft donor cells, taken 180 days after TCRalphabeta/CD19-depleted stem cell transplant. This chain links TRBV19 with TRBJ2-1; D unresolved. This sequence originates from a male patient younger than 18 who had a stem cell transplant for acute myeloid leukemia, so the T cells may come from the graft donor. CDR3 region: CASHPRVTWDNEQFF. The CDR3 region has the DNA TGTGCCAGTCACCCAAGGGTAACTTGGGACAATGAGCAGTTCTTC.